The clone carrying this TCR beta chain has a count of ten or more. Its cognate antigen is unknown. Specified treatment: oral pan-JAK inhibitor, 5-10 mg twice daily. In alopecia areata patients, both lesional scalp punch biopsies and peripheral blood were collected. These data originate in a study of CD8+ T cells in alopecia areata. Across the study: Oral tofacitinib (5 to 10 mg twice daily) was administered to treated patients.

RNA was isolated and reverse transcribed to cDNA, the sequencing template. Profiling relied on immunoSEQ multiplex PCR, and the TCRdb table lists in-frame clones only, not all of them. Counted here are 90,000 to 100,000 clones, roughly three fifths occurring once; the ten biggest clones make up 15%. Study results and caveats: Tofacitinib yielded significantly lower scalp clonality and fewer expanded CD8+ clones among the top 100. Shared TCR sequences were less clear between patients than in mice, possibly partly from HLA diversity.

There are 18 residues in the CDR3. Trimming removed 6 bases from V and 0 bases from J; junction bases left unmatched: 10. Looked up from germline, CDR1 is LGHNT and CDR2 is FRNRAP. The V and J genes are TRBV12-5 and TRBJ2-1, with TRBD2 matching 11 bases. The clonotype was recovered from a human donor with alopecia areata. The sample in question was CD8+ T cells sorted from blood, obtained at week 4, from a patient treated with tofacitinib. CDR3 DNA sequence: TGTGCTAGTGGGCAGTATAGACTAGCGGGAAGCTCCTACAATGAGCAGTTCTTC. This codes for CASGQYRLAGSSYNEQFF.